The T cell receptor (beta chain) described here comes from a study of OX40 agonist ivuxolimab in advanced cancers. The CDR3 totals 13 residues. Germline CDR1 is SGHAT and CDR2 is FQDESV (reference sequence). Any history of autoimmune disease or systemic immunosuppression disqualified patients. About this clone itself: Antigen unknown. Relative to the germline gene, one junction end is altered; a read error may explain this.

Study-level points and caveats: Expanded clones were, on average, more numerous in CD8+ T cells than in CD4+.

TCRdb's copy holds only in-frame clones and misses some; the assay was immunoSEQ multiplex PCR. Among tens of thousands of clones listed, more than 70% were seen once. The gene calls are TRBV11-1 and TRBJ1-2; D unclear. The sequence derives from an adult with an advanced solid tumor such as melanoma, head and neck, liver or kidney cancer. The sample consisted of CD4+ or CD8+ T cells sorted from blood, taken in a trial of the OX40 agonist ivuxolimab. CDR3 sequence (DNA): TGTGCCAGCAGCTGGCAGGCTAACTATGACTACACCTTC. Translation: CASSWQANYDYTF.